This T cell receptor beta chain is drawn from a study of post-analysis software for immune sequencing data. The overall study: In terms of disease course, relapsing-remitting, secondary progressive and progressive-relapsing multiple sclerosis were included. General study results and limits: People with multiple sclerosis had a significantly lower normalized Chao1 diversity than controls did. The study found TRBV5-6, TRBV5-1 and TRBV20-1 among five or six TRBV segments more frequent in patients than controls.

Trimming took 0 bases from V and 1 from J; bases not matched to a gene: 3. Germline-derived CDR1 and CDR2 are MGHRA and YSYEKL. The CDR3 spans 15 residues. Libraries were made from TCR beta cDNA, and they carried unique molecular identifiers. TCRdb ran MiXCR on the PCR reads and lists one entry per CDR3 protein. The sample contains 450,000 to 650,000 distinct CDR3 sequences, about 44% of which appear only once. As concerns this clonotype: What it binds is unknown.

This clonotype was sampled from a girl aged 10 to 17 with multiple sclerosis. The rearrangement links TRBV4-1 to TRBJ2-7, with 7 bases fitting TRBD2. The sequencing sample was made of blood. This CDR3 is CASSQEGRESYEQYF. In nucleotides, the CDR3 is TGCGCCAGCAGCCAAGAGGGGCGGGAGTCCTACGAGCAGTACTTC.